This T cell receptor (beta chain) was profiled in a study of T cell repertoires in cytomegalovirus infection (dated by TCRdb to about 2019). Turning to the overall study: Donor HLA type was relevant to the analysis, as public TCR beta signatures indicated carriage of CMV infection together with the matching HLA type. Study-level results and caveats: In the ex vivo response, HLA-C-restricted CMV-specific TCR beta clonotypes were dominant, and in two of eight donors the single most frequent clonotype came from this HLA-C-restricted group. In both this cohort and an independent roughly 400-donor cohort, the cumulative frequency of public TCR beta family members distinguished carriers of CMV infection plus the relevant HLA type.

The CDR3, cysteine through phenylalanine, is 14 amino acids long. The CDR3 DNA has 42 bases and is translated from base 1. The germline V gene supplies CDR1 SGHTA and CDR2 FQGNSA. V is shortened by 4 bases, J by 1 base, and the region joining them spans 10 bases. Data came from an Illumina HiSeq 1500. TCRdb reworked the public reads: Q25 trimming with fastp, MiXCR clone assembly, productive beta chains retained. Rows are combined by CDR3 protein, so each entry shows the most common genes and DNA. For this sample the table gives 200,000 to 300,000 distinct CDR3 sequences, of which roughly 10% were detected only once. The ten largest clones represent about 15% of the sample. This clonotype was detected many times. What antigen it recognizes has not been identified. No quality values exist for individual bases; no much larger clone is one base distant.

This receptor was identified in a human donor in good health (CMV status not recorded). Some clones in this sample may be carry-over from other donors' samples. The sequence joins TRBV7-2 to TRBJ1-1; the D gene is perhaps TRBD1, from 5 matching bases. The sequencing input was PBMCs. DNA sequence: TGTGCCAGCAGCTCTTACACAGGGAACACTGAAGCTTTCTTT. The translation is CASSSYTGNTEAFF.